This T cell receptor beta chain stems from a study of T cell changes during pregnancy in multiple sclerosis. CDR1 and CDR2 (germline): MDHEN, SYDVKM. The CDR3 sequence is 15 residues long. The V end lost 4 bases, the J end lost 6 bases, and 19 bases lay between the germline ends. The table came from immunoSEQ multiplex PCR; TCRdb's copy has only in-frame clones and leaves some out. The sample includes approximately 100,000 clones, 90% to 95% seen only once; the top ten take around 3.5%. The sample here was peripheral blood, taken after pregnancy. The chain uses TRBV28 and TRBJ2-7; tentatively, D is TRBD1 (6 bases). The origin of this receptor is a female donor with multiple sclerosis, enrolled in a pregnancy study. The CDR3 nucleotides read TGTGCCAGCAGTTCCACACAGGGCCCTTTCCGCGAGCAGTACTTC. Translation gives CASSSTQGPFREQYF. Using reference TRBV28 and TRBJ2-7 for the parts outside the CDR3, the full variable domain is DVKVTQSSRYLVKRTGEKVFLECVQDMDHENMFWYRQDPGLGLRLIYFSYDVKMKEKGDIPEGYSVSREKKERFSLILESASTNQTSMYLCASSSTQGPFREQYFGPGTRLTVT.